This entry describes one TCR beta chain. Its matching antigen is unknown. The source of the sample is a study of beta chain features in type 1 diabetes. Findings and caveats of the study: For Type 1 diabetes patients, all four CD4+ subsets carried TCRB CDR3s that were moderately but significantly shorter.

A CD45RO/CCR7/CD25/CD127/CD95/CD27 panel sorted naive, central memory, regulatory and stem cell-like memory CD4+ cells. The entirety of the isolated RNA underwent reverse transcription, so expressed TCRB transcripts were sequenced. Clones were sequenced by immunoSEQ multiplex PCR, and TCRdb holds only the in-frame ones, with some missing. The sample lists about 740,000 clones; 13% were seen once. The CDR3 totals 12 residues. Per germline, CDR1 LNHDA and CDR2 SQIVND (reference sequence). V lost 5 bases and J 8 bases, leaving 12 bases between the germline ends. The source of this sequence is a man aged 18 to 29 with type 1 diabetes. Sequencing input: naive CD4+ T cells from blood. This chain uses TRBV19 with TRBJ1-2, with unresolved D. CDR3 loop: CASSQVEGGYTF. The CDR3 DNA sequence: TGTGCCAGTAGTCAAGTAGAGGGCGGCTACACCTTC.